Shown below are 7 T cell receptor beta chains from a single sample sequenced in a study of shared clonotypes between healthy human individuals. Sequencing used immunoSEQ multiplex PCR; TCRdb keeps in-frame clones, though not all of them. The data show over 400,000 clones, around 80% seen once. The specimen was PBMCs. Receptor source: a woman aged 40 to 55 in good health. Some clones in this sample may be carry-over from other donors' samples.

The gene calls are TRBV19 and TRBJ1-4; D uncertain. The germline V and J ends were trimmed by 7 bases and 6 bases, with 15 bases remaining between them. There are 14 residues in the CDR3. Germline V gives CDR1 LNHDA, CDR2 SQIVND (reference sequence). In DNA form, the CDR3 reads TGTGCCAGTACCCTGGACGGCTGGGATGAAAAACTGTTTTTT. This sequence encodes CASTLDGWDEKLFF.

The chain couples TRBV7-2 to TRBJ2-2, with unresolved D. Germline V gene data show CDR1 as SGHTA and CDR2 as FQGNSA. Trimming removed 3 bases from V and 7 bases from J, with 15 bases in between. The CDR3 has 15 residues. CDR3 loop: CASSLARLHGGELFF. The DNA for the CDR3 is TGTGCCAGCAGCTTGGCTCGACTCCACGGCGGGGAGCTGTTTTTT. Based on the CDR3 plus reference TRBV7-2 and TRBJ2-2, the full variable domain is GAGVSQSPSNKVTEKGKDVELRCDPISGHTALYWYRQSLGQGLEFLIYFQGNSAPDKSGLPSDRFSAERTGGSVSTLTIQRTQQEDSAVYLCASSLARLHGGELFFGEGSRLTVL.

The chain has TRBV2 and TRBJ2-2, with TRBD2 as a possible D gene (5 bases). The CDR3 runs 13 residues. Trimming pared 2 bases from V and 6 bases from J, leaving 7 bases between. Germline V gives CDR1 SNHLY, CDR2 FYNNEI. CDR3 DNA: TGTGCCAGCAGTGAAACCGGGGCCGGGGAGCTGTTTTTT. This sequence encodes CASSETGAGELFF.

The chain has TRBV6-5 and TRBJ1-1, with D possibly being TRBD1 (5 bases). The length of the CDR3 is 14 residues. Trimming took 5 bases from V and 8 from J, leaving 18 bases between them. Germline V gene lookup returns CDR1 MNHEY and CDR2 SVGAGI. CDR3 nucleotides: TGTGCCAGCAGTGAAGGGGAGGAGACAGCGGAAGCTTTCTTT. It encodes CASSEGEETAEAFF.

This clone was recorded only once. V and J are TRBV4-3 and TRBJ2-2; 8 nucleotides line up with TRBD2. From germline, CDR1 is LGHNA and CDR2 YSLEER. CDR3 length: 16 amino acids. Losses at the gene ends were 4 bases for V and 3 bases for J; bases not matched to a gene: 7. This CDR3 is CASSPERGIDTGELFF. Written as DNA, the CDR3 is TGCGCCAGCAGCCCCGAGCGGGGGATAGACACCGGGGAGCTGTTTTTT.

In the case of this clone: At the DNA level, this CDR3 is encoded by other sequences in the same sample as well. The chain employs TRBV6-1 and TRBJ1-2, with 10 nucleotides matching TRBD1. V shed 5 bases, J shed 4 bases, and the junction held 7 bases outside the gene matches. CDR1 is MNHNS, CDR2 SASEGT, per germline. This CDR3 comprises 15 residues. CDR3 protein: CASSMGTGEGYGYTF. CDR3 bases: TGTGCCAGCAGTATGGGGACAGGGGAGGGCTATGGCTACACCTTC.

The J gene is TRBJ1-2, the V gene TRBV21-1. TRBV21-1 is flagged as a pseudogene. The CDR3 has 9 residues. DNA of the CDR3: TGTGCCAGGGGGTCTGGCTACACCTTC. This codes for CARGSGYTF.